This T cell receptor beta chain derives from a study of T cells in Graves' hyperthyroidism and ophthalmopathy. General study findings and limits: Blood also carried most thyroid clonotypes expanded above 0.001.

Per germline, CDR1 LNHDA and CDR2 SQIVND (reference sequence). The CDR3 has 15 residues. Trimming removed 5 bases from V and 4 bases from J; junction bases left unmatched: 8. Researchers took RNA transcripts and amplified the TCR beta CDR3 regions from them. HTBI primers were employed in a first-round RT-PCR of the TCR CDR3. TCRdb recomputed calls from the multiplex PCR reads with MiXCR, one row per CDR3 protein. The sample shows 25,000 to 30,000 distinct CDR3 sequences, under 55% of them seen only once. Worth noting for this clonotype: Its specificity is unknown.

This clonotype was sampled from a woman in her twenties or thirties with Graves' hyperthyroidism. This sequence joins TRBV19 and TRBJ2-3, with 8 bases that match TRBD1. Sequenced input: blood. CDR3 sequence reads: CASSEAGGRADTQYF. The CDR3 DNA is TGTGCCAGTAGTGAGGCAGGGGGCAGAGCAGATACGCAGTATTTT.